This T cell receptor beta chain was observed in a study of neurological immune-mediated disorders. Whole-study results and caveats: None of the CDR3 amino acid sequences of expanded clones were shared across subjects, and this suggested private repertoires in all groups. HTLV-1-associated myelopathy had the most TCR clonal expansion, whereas multiple sclerosis had the least (lower than in healthy controls).

Germline CDR1 is SGHVS and CDR2 is FNYEAQ. The CDR3 is 16 amino acids. Between the trimmed V and J ends, which lost 6 bases and 3 bases, there was a span of 17 bases. Stated time point: longitudinal time-point 3. The unsorted libraries were prepared from 2 million PBMCs (stored at -80 C). This clonotype was picked up many times. Its antigen is unidentified. As for the cDNA, it was generated by 5'RACE with 10-nucleotide random UMIs. TCRdb recomputed calls from the 5' RACE reads with MiXCR, one row per CDR3 protein. The table includes around 51,000 distinct CDR3 sequences, more than 9.5% detected once. The rearrangement links TRBV7-6 to TRBJ2-2, with a tentative D call TRBD2 (7 bases). Sequenced material: PBMCs. The sequence derives from a male donor with HTLV-1-associated myelopathy (HAM/TSP). The CDR3 coding sequence is TGTGCCAGCAGTGACCCTGGGGGGGCAGACACCGGGGAGCTGTTTTTT. Translation: CASSDPGGADTGELFF.